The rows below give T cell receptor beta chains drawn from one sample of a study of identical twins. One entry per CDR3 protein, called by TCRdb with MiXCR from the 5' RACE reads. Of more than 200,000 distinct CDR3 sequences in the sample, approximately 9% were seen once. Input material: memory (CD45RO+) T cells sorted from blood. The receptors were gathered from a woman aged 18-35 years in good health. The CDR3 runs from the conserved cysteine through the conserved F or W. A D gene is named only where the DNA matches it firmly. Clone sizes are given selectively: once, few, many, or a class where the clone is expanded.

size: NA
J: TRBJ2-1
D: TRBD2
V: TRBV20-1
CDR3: CSARTGLGSYNEQFF
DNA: TGCAGTGCTAGAACCGGACTAGGCAGCTACAATGAGCAGTTCTTC

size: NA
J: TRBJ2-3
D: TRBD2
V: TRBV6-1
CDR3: CASSENSGGADTQYF
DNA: TGTGCCAGCAGTGAAAATAGCGGGGGGGCAGATACGCAGTATTTT

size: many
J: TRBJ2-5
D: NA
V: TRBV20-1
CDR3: CSARRQVQETQYF
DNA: TGCAGTGCTCGGCGACAGGTACAGGAGACCCAGTACTTC

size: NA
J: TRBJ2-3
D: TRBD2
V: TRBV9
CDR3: CASSAETSGDTQYF
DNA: TGTGCCAGCAGCGCGGAGACTAGCGGAGATACGCAGTATTTT

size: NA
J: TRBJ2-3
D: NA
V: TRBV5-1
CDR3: CASSLARDLRATDTQYF
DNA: TGCGCCAGCAGCTTGGCCAGGGACCTGAGGGCCACAGATACGCAGTATTTT

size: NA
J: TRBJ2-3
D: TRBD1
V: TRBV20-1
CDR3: CSAKLPSSRQGALNTQYF
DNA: TGCAGTGCCAAACTCCCATCCTCTAGACAGGGGGCTTTGAATACGCAGTATTTT

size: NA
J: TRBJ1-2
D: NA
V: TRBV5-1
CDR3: CASSWDGDYGYTF
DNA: TGCGCCAGCAGCTGGGACGGAGACTATGGCTACACCTTC

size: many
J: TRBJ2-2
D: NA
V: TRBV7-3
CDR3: CASSLSRDTGELFF
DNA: TGTGCCAGCAGCTTAAGTCGGGATACCGGGGAGCTGTTTTTT

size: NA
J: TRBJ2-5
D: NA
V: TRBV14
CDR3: CASSVVAPETQYF
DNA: TGTGCCAGCAGCGTGGTGGCCCCAGAGACCCAGTACTTC

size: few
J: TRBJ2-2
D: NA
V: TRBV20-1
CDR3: CSAPVGSSTGTGELFF
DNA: TGCAGTGCTCCGGTCGGATCTTCAACGGGCACCGGGGAGCTGTTTTTT

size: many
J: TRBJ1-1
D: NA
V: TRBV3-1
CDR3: CASSPMENTEAFF
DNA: TGTGCCAGCAGCCCTATGGAGAACACTGAAGCTTTCTTT

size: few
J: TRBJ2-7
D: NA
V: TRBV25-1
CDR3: CASSEFREQYF
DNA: TGTGCCAGCAGTGAATTTCGGGAGCAGTACTTC

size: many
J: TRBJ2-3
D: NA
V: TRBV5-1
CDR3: CASSLDQSTDTQYF
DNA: TGCGCCAGCAGCTTGGATCAGAGCACAGATACGCAGTATTTT

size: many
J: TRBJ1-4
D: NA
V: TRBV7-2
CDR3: CASSLTRMDGTSEKLFF
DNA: TGTGCCAGCAGCTTAACCCGAATGGACGGGACAAGTGAAAAACTGTTTTTT

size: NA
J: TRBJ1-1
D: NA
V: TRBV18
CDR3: CASSPGVGESMVEAFF
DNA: TGTGCCAGCTCACCCGGAGTAGGAGAATCAATGGTAGAAGCTTTCTTT

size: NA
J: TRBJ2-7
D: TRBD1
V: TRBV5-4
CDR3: CASSNGGQGAISYEQYF
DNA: TGTGCCAGCAGCAATGGAGGACAGGGGGCTATCTCCTACGAGCAGTACTTC

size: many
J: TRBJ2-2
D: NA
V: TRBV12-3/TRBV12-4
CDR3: CASRTSFNTGELFF
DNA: TGTGCCAGCAGGACTAGTTTTAACACCGGGGAGCTGTTTTTT

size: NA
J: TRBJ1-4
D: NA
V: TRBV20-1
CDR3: CSARDGGNEKLFF
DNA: TGCAGTGCTAGAGATGGCGGGAATGAAAAACTGTTTTTT

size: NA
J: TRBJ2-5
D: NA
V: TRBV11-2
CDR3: CASSLGHMVQTQYF
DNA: TGTGCCAGCAGCTTAGGCCACATGGTACAGACCCAGTACTTC

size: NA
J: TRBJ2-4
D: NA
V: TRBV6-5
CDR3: CASSYSRDSQNIQYF
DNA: TGTGCCAGCAGTTACTCGAGGGACTCGCAAAACATTCAGTACTTC

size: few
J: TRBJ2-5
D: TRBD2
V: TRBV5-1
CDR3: CASQPGTSVKETQYF
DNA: TGCGCCAGCCAACCCGGGACTAGCGTTAAAGAGACCCAGTACTTC

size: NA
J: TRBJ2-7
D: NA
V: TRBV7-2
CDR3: CASSPPGGFSWEQYF
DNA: TGTGCCAGCAGCCCCCCCGGGGGATTCTCGTGGGAGCAGTACTTC

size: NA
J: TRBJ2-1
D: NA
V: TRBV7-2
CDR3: CASSSQVGSEQFF
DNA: TGTGCCAGCAGCTCACAAGTTGGGAGTGAGCAGTTCTTC

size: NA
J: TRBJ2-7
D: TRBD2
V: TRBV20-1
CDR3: CSAILAGSSYEQYF
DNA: TGCAGTGCTATATTAGCGGGGAGCTCCTACGAGCAGTACTTC

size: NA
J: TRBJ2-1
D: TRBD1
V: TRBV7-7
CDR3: CASSPGPGQGDWNEQFF
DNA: TGTGCCAGCAGCCCCGGACCGGGACAGGGCGATTGGAATGAGCAGTTCTTC